Below, 32 T cell receptor beta chains from the same sample are listed, as sequenced in a study of shared clonotypes between healthy human individuals. TCRdb keeps only in-frame clones here, not all; method: immunoSEQ multiplex PCR. The sample has around 1,900,000 clones; roughly 95% are singletons. The naive CD8 fraction comprised CD45RO-negative cells positively selected for CCR7 and excluded terminally differentiated effector memory CD45RA+ cells. Material: naive CD8+ T cells from PBMCs. Receptor source: a young man in good health. Some clones in this sample may be carry-over from other donors' samples.

This clone has just one count. The rearrangement links TRBV7-9 to TRBJ2-7, with TRBD1 identical over 8 bases. Germline CDR1 is SEHNR and CDR2 is FQNEAQ (reference sequence). V lost 5 bases and J lost 3; bases outside the gene matches: 12. CDR3 length equals 16 residues. The CDR3 here is CASSRGKTGASYEQYF. The DNA of the CDR3 is TGTGCCAGCAGCCGGGGTAAGACAGGGGCAAGCTACGAGCAGTACTTC. Supplemented by reference TRBV7-9 and TRBJ2-7, the full variable domain reads DTGVSQNPRHKITKRGQNVTFRCDPISEHNRLYWYRQTLGQGPEFLTYFQNEAQLEKSRLLSDRFSAERPKGSFSTLEIQRTEQGDSAMYLCASSRGKTGASYEQYFGPGTRLTVT.

A single count supports this clone. The V and J genes are TRBV4-3 and TRBJ2-6; D is unresolved. Between the trimmed V and J ends, which lost 3 bases and 2 bases, there was a span of 5 bases. Germline V gene sequence: CDR1 LGHNA, CDR2 YSLEER. The CDR3 contains 14 residues. CDR3 coding DNA: TGCGCCAGCAGCCAGGGTGCTGGGGCCAACGTCCTGACTTTC. It codes for CASSQGAGANVLTF.

This clone was counted a single time. This chain joins TRBV5-4 and TRBJ2-3, with 11 bases identical to TRBD2. The CDR3 has 18 amino acids. With 3 bases clipped from V and 2 bases from J, the junction kept 11 bases outside the gene matches. Germline-derived CDR1 and CDR2 are SGHNT and YYREEE (reference sequence). In nucleotides, the CDR3 is TGTGCCAGCAGCTCAACGGGGGGACTAGCGGAGCTCACAGATACGCAGTATTTT. Amino acids: CASSSTGGLAELTDTQYF.

V gene TRBV12-5 combines with J gene TRBJ1-5, with TRBD1 matching over 10 bases. This CDR3 comprises 15 residues. V dropped 7 bases and J dropped 4; count of bases not matched to a gene: 7. Per the germline V gene, CDR1 is LGHNT and CDR2 is FRNRAP. CDR3 coding DNA: TGTGCTAGTGCCCCGGGACAGGGGCCGAATCAGCCCCAGCATTTT. It specifies CASAPGQGPNQPQHF.

In this sample, this clone turned up once. The chain has TRBV7-2 and TRBJ2-1; D may be TRBD1 (5 bases). Trimming removed 1 base from V and 6 bases from J, with 16 bases in between. The CDR3 contains 16 residues. The V gene's germline CDR1 is SGHTA and CDR2 FQGNSA. The CDR3 loop is CASSLEWGRAVNEQFF. In DNA, the CDR3 is TGTGCCAGCAGCTTAGAATGGGGCAGGGCAGTCAATGAGCAGTTCTTC.

This chain joins TRBV7-9 and TRBJ1-2; 8 nucleotides line up with TRBD1. V trimming: 1 base; J trimming: 6 bases; junction bases outside the gene matches: 10. Looked up from germline, CDR1 is SEHNR and CDR2 is FQNEAQ (reference sequence). The CDR3 runs to 16 residues. The CDR3: CASSLEGYRGIDGYTF. CDR3 nucleotide sequence: TGTGCCAGCAGCTTAGAGGGATACAGGGGGATAGATGGCTACACCTTC.

The J gene is TRBJ1-1, the V gene TRBV19, with 7 bases matching TRBD1. After removal of 6 bases from V and 6 bases from J, the junction contained 16 bases not matched to a gene. The CDR3 has 16 residues. CDR1 is LNHDA, CDR2 SQIVND, per germline (reference sequence). The CDR3 sequence: CASSLDRGRLIAEAFF. For the CDR3, the DNA is TGTGCCAGTAGCTTAGATAGGGGGCGCTTGATCGCTGAAGCTTTCTTT.

This rearrangement joins TRBV19 to TRBJ1-5, with D possibly TRBD1 on 5 matching bases. CDR1 and CDR2 from the germline V gene are LNHDA and SQIVND (reference sequence). There are 14 residues in the CDR3. The V and J ends lost 8 bases and 3 bases respectively, with 14 bases between them. The CDR3 loop is CASEEGFANQPQHF. As DNA, the CDR3 is TGTGCCAGTGAGGAGGGGTTTGCCAATCAGCCCCAGCATTTT.

This chain joins TRBV19 and TRBJ2-7; 7 positions match TRBD1. CDR3 length equals 14 residues. Germline V gene sequence: CDR1 LNHDA, CDR2 SQIVND (reference sequence). The V gene end was trimmed by 5 bases and the J gene end by 0 bases; junction bases not matched to a gene: 4. The CDR3 spells CASSRRDSSYEQYF. The CDR3 region has the DNA TGTGCCAGTAGTCGTAGGGACAGCTCCTACGAGCAGTACTTC.

Details on this clone: Other nucleotide sequences in the sample specify the same CDR3. The chain combines TRBV6-1 with TRBJ2-7; D possibly corresponds to TRBD1 (6 bases). The CDR3 is 13 residues long. Germline loops: CDR1 MNHNS, CDR2 SASEGT. Trimming pared 6 bases from V and 2 bases from J, leaving 11 bases between. The DNA of the CDR3 is TGTGCCAGCAGGGGCTCAGGGGCCTACGAGCAGTACTTC. This codes for CASRGSGAYEQYF.

For this clone: A much larger clone sits a single nucleotide away, making a read error possible. The sample has other DNA sequences that encode this CDR3 too. The chain employs TRBV28 and TRBJ1-1; unclear D gene. Germline assignment: CDR1 MDHEN and CDR2 SYDVKM. V gave up 4 bases and J gave up 4 bases, with 4 bases separating them. The CDR3 contains 11 residues. The CDR3 DNA reads as TGTGCCAGCAGTTCGGGCACTGAAGCTTTCTTT. It codes for CASSSGTEAFF.

The chain employs TRBV6-6 and TRBJ2-7; maybe TRBD2 (5 bases). Trimming took 7 bases from V and 6 from J, leaving 7 bases between them. The CDR3 consists of 10 residues. From germline, CDR1 is MNHNY and CDR2 SVGAGI (reference sequence). The CDR3 spells CASNRGEQYF. CDR3 bases: TGTGCCAGCAACCGGGGCGAGCAGTACTTC.

A single count supports this clone. Within the sample, other DNA sequences also encode this same CDR3. The chain joins TRBV7-2 to TRBJ1-2; the D gene is possibly TRBD1 (6 bases). The CDR3 consists of 14 residues. V was pared by 5 bases and J by 2 bases, with 12 bases between. Germline assignment: CDR1 SGHTA and CDR2 FQGNSA. The CDR3 spells CASSPRQGNYGYTF. The DNA of the CDR3 is TGTGCCAGCAGCCCCCGCCAGGGGAACTATGGCTACACCTTC.

The CDR3 loop reads CASSNDRGLNTGELFF. In DNA, the CDR3 is TGCGCCAGCAGCAATGACAGGGGGCTGAACACCGGGGAGCTGTTTTTT. The V and J genes are TRBV5-1 and TRBJ2-2; 10 bases line up with TRBD1. Per germline, CDR1 SGHRS and CDR2 YFSETQ. V trimming: 4 bases; J trimming: 1 base; junction bases outside the gene matches: 4. The CDR3 contains 16 residues.

V usage is TRBV4-1 and J usage is TRBJ1-3, with a tentative D call TRBD1 (5 bases). Germline CDR1 MGHRA, CDR2 YSYEKL. V was clipped by 4 bases and J by 8 bases, with 15 bases between them. This CDR3 spans 14 amino acids. The CDR3 DNA is TGCGCCAGCAGCCCGGGACTGAATTCGGACACCATATATTTT. Protein sequence: CASSPGLNSDTIYF.

This clone has just one count. Within the sample, other DNA sequences also encode this same CDR3. The V gene is TRBV5-1, the J gene TRBJ2-7, with 10 bases that match TRBD2. This CDR3 is built from 15 residues. V lost 0 bases and J lost 3; bases outside the gene matches: 3. Germline CDR1 reads SGHRS; CDR2 reads YFSETQ. CDR3 sequence: CASSLGAGGLYEQYF. CDR3 coding DNA: TGCGCCAGCAGCTTGGGAGCGGGAGGGCTCTACGAGCAGTACTTC.

This chain joins TRBV10-3 and TRBJ1-2, with TRBD1 as a possible D gene (5 bases). The CDR3 has 15 amino acids. Germline assignment: CDR1 ENHRY and CDR2 SYGVKD. The V gene lost 3 bases and the J gene lost 4 bases, with 15 bases spanning the gap. The CDR3 region has the DNA TGTGCCATCAGTGAACCCGGGACGGGACGCTATGGCTACACCTTC. Its translation is CAISEPGTGRYGYTF.

This chain connects TRBV5-6 to TRBJ2-7; D not certain. The CDR3 has 16 amino acids. Germline-derived CDR1 and CDR2 are SGHDT and YYEEEE. V was cut by 0 bases and J by 0 bases, with 13 bases left in between. CDR3 nucleotide sequence: TGTGCCAGCAGCTTGGTTCCCAGATCCGGCTCCTACGAGCAGTACTTC. Amino acids: CASSLVPRSGSYEQYF. Full variable domain (outside the CDR3, taken from reference TRBV5-6 and TRBJ2-7): DAGVTQSPTHLIKTRGQQVTLRCSPKSGHDTVSWYQQALGQGPQFIFQYYEEEERQRGNFPDRFSGHQFPNYSSELNVNALLLGDSALYLCASSLVPRSGSYEQYFGPGTRLTVT.

The chain recombines TRBV14 with TRBJ2-1; 9 nucleotides align to TRBD2. The V gene end was trimmed by 2 bases and the J gene end by 8 bases; junction bases not matched to a gene: 16. From germline, CDR1 is SGHDN and CDR2 FVKESK. The CDR3 has 18 residues. CDR3 region: CASSQLAGFGVQRDEQFF. The CDR3 DNA sequence: TGTGCCAGCAGCCAACTAGCGGGATTTGGTGTCCAAAGGGATGAGCAGTTCTTC.

The V and J genes are TRBV28 and TRBJ1-4; 7 bases are a match to TRBD1. V shed 1 base, J shed 0 bases, and the junction held 2 bases outside the gene matches. The CDR3 is made up of 16 amino acids. CDR1 is MDHEN and CDR2 is SYDVKM in the germline V gene. This CDR3 reads CASSLLGGATNEKLFF. In nucleotides, the CDR3 is TGTGCCAGCAGTTTATTAGGGGGCGCAACTAATGAAAAACTGTTTTTT.

The rearrangement uses TRBV11-2 and TRBJ2-7; 9 bases align to TRBD1. V shed 3 bases, J shed 6 bases, and the junction held 3 bases outside the gene matches. Germline V gene data show CDR1 as SGHAT and CDR2 as FQNNGV. The CDR3 consists of 13 residues. The CDR3, as DNA: TGTGCCAGCAGCTTTTCGGACAGGGGCGAGCAGTACTTC. Encoded protein: CASSFSDRGEQYF.

The V call is TRBV18, the J call TRBJ2-7; weak D call: TRBD1 (6 bases). CDR1 KGHSH and CDR2 LQKENI come from the germline V gene. CDR3 length equals 14 residues. Between the trimmed V and J ends, which lost 6 bases and 4 bases, there was a span of 16 bases. CDR3 protein: CASSADRILYEQYF. The CDR3 coding sequence is TGTGCCAGCTCGGCCGACAGGATACTTTACGAGCAGTACTTC.

The chain employs TRBV11-2 and TRBJ1-2; the D is unclear. Germline loops: CDR1 SGHAT, CDR2 FQNNGV. The germline V and J ends were trimmed by 5 bases and 4 bases, with 20 bases remaining between them. The CDR3 is made up of 16 amino acids. CDR3 nucleotides: TGTGCCAGCAGCACGACACCGGGCGTGGGATCCTATGGCTACACCTTC. Translated: CASSTTPGVGSYGYTF.

This chain's CDR3 is CASSLWQGPQETQYF. As DNA, the CDR3 is TGTGCCAGCAGTTTATGGCAGGGGCCACAAGAGACCCAGTACTTC. This chain links TRBV28 with TRBJ2-5, with a weak D call TRBD1 (6 bases). Trimming took 0 bases from V and 2 from J, leaving 10 bases between them. This CDR3 is built from 15 residues. The germline V gene encodes CDR1 MDHEN and CDR2 SYDVKM.

As for this clone: The identical CDR3 is also encoded by other nucleotide sequences in the sample. The chain employs TRBV7-9 and TRBJ2-7; no clear D. Germline loops: CDR1 SEHNR, CDR2 FQNEAQ (reference sequence). The CDR3 covers 13 residues. V lost 1 base to trimming and J lost 1 base, with 5 bases between them. The CDR3 is CASSLVYSYEQYF. Here the CDR3 DNA reads TGTGCCAGCAGCTTAGTGTATTCCTACGAGCAGTACTTC.

The chain links TRBV19 to TRBJ1-5, with a tentative D call TRBD1 (5 bases). Germline V CDR1 and CDR2: LNHDA, SQIVND (reference sequence). The length of the CDR3 is 12 residues. V lost 9 bases to trimming and J lost 6 bases, with 12 bases between them. In DNA form, the CDR3 reads TGTGCCAGCGAAGACAGCGGTCAGCCCCAGCATTTT. Protein product: CASEDSGQPQHF.

This clone was found once. The sample has other DNA sequences that encode this CDR3 too. CDR3 sequence: CASSSRTSYEQYF. The CDR3 bases are TGTGCCAGCAGCTCCAGGACCTCCTACGAGCAGTACTTC. The chain combines TRBV7-8 with TRBJ2-7; D call uncertain. The CDR3 covers 13 residues. CDR1 SGHVS and CDR2 FQNEAQ come from the germline V gene. The V and J ends lost 4 bases and 0 bases respectively, with 7 bases between them.

The chain recombines TRBV30 with TRBJ2-7; TRBD2 agrees at 8 bases. The CDR3 spans 13 residues. Germline V gene sequence: CDR1 GTSNPN, CDR2 SVGIG (reference sequence). The V gene end was trimmed by 5 bases and the J gene end by 0 bases; junction bases not matched to a gene: 3. The CDR3 protein is CAWAAGASYEQYF. DNA of the CDR3: TGTGCCTGGGCAGCGGGAGCCTCCTACGAGCAGTACTTC.

The chain recombines TRBV13 with TRBJ2-7; 7 positions agree with TRBD2. The CDR3 sequence is 14 residues long. The V gene's germline CDR1 is PRHDT and CDR2 FYEKMQ (reference sequence). J gave up 3 bases and V 0 bases, and 2 bases lay outside the gene matches. Written as DNA, the CDR3 is TGTGCCAGCAGCTTAGGGGCTAGCGGCTACGAGCAGTACTTC. Translation: CASSLGASGYEQYF.

This clone was found once. V usage is TRBV30 and J usage is TRBJ2-7; 8 positions agree with TRBD2. The trim removed 7 bases at V and 2 bases at J, leaving 4 bases unmatched. CDR1 is GTSNPN, CDR2 SVGIG, per germline (reference sequence). This CDR3 contains 12 residues. CDR3: CALLAEPYEQYF. CDR3 nucleotide sequence: TGTGCCTTACTAGCGGAGCCCTACGAGCAGTACTTC.

This rearrangement joins TRBV19 to TRBJ2-2, with D possibly TRBD1 on 6 matching bases. Trimming removed 9 bases from V and 3 bases from J, with 23 bases in between. CDR1 is LNHDA, CDR2 SQIVND, per germline (reference sequence). The length of the CDR3 is 17 residues. The CDR3 reads CASGGDSRGSDTGELFF. The CDR3 DNA reads TGTGCCAGCGGAGGAGACTCCAGGGGATCGGACACCGGGGAGCTGTTTTTT.

The chain carries TRBV7-2 and TRBJ2-1; TRBD2 aligns across 7 bases. With V trimmed by 3 bases and J by 4 bases, 6 bases remained unmatched. The CDR3 totals 15 residues. The germline CDR1 and CDR2 sequences are SGHTA and FQGNSA. The CDR3 sequence is CASSFVGGPYNEQFF. In DNA, the CDR3 is TGTGCCAGCAGCTTCGTGGGAGGGCCATACAATGAGCAGTTCTTC.